What follows are 8 T cell receptor beta chains derived from one specimen sequenced in a study of blood T cell repertoires in COVID-19. TCRdb keeps only in-frame clones here, not all; method: immunoSEQ multiplex PCR. The profile covers 160,000 or so clones, with roughly 87% appearing a single time and around 1.2% taken by the ten largest. Specimen: PBMCs or T cells enriched from blood (not recorded which). The origin of the receptors is a human donor with acute COVID-19. The donor label of this sample is uncertain.

This chain joins TRBV7-3 and TRBJ2-3, with TRBD2 matching 8 bases. The CDR3 consists of 15 residues. The junction had 7 bases not matched to a gene; V was cut back by 4 bases and J by 4 bases. Germline V gives CDR1 SGHTA, CDR2 FQGTGA. CDR3 coding DNA: TGTGCCAGCAGCTCCTCTGCGGGGGGAGCAGATACGCAGTATTTT. As protein: CASSSSAGGADTQYF.

In DNA form, the CDR3 reads TGTGCCAGCAGCTCCCGGACTAGCGGGTACGAGCAGTACTTC. Translated, it gives CASSSRTSGYEQYF. The genes are TRBV13 and TRBJ2-7, with 11 bases fitting TRBD2. The trim removed 4 bases at V and 4 bases at J, leaving 3 bases unmatched. This CDR3 contains 14 residues. Germline V gene lookup returns CDR1 PRHDT and CDR2 FYEKMQ (reference sequence).

The chain joins TRBV29-1 to TRBJ2-7, with TRBD1 matching over 8 bases. The CDR3 runs 12 residues. Trimming cost V 7 bases and J 6 bases; bases outside gene matches: 8. Germline CDR1 is SQVTM and CDR2 is ANQGSEA. CDR3 loop: CSGGQGAGEQYF. CDR3 DNA sequence: TGCAGCGGGGGGCAGGGGGCCGGCGAGCAGTACTTC.

V usage is TRBV7-6 and J usage is TRBJ2-1; 7 nucleotides align to TRBD2. In germline, CDR1 is SGHVS, CDR2 FNYEAQ. After removal of 5 bases from V and 1 base from J, the junction contained 11 bases not matched to a gene. The CDR3 totals 17 residues. The CDR3 is CASSPIAGGDSYNEQFF. The DNA of the CDR3 is TGTGCCAGCAGCCCTATAGCGGGCGGGGATTCCTACAATGAGCAGTTCTTC.

The V gene is TRBV19, the J gene TRBJ1-2, with TRBD1 identical over 7 bases. CDR1 is LNHDA and CDR2 is SQIVND in the germline V gene (reference sequence). V shed 3 bases and J 4 bases; nucleotides not matched to a gene: 8. CDR3 length equals 15 residues. The CDR3 coding sequence is TGTGCCAGTAGTATGGGCCAAGGGACAGTCTATGGCTACACCTTC. Translated: CASSMGQGTVYGYTF.

This rearrangement joins TRBV6-5 to TRBJ1-1, with a weak D call TRBD1 (6 bases). CDR1 is MNHEY and CDR2 is SVGAGI in the germline V gene. The CDR3 covers 11 residues. Trimming cost V 6 bases and J 5 bases, with 7 bases left between them. Here the CDR3 DNA reads TGTGCCAGCAGCAGGGGTACTGAAGCTTTCTTT. Protein sequence: CASSRGTEAFF.

This chain links TRBV30 with TRBJ1-5; TRBD1 might be the D (5 bases). The V gene's germline CDR1 is GTSNPN and CDR2 SVGIG (reference sequence). This CDR3 comprises 16 residues. V lost 0 bases, J lost 0 bases, and 12 bases lay in between. The chain's CDR3 is CAWSVKGWASNQPQHF. CDR3 in DNA: TGTGCCTGGAGTGTAAAGGGGTGGGCTAGCAATCAGCCCCAGCATTTT. The entire variable domain, with the rest obtained from reference TRBV30 and TRBJ1-5, is as follows: SQTIHQWPATLVQPVGSPLSLECTVEGTSNPNLYWYRQAAGRGLQLLFYSVGIGQISSEVPQNLSASRPQDRQFILSSKKLLLSDSGFYLCAWSVKGWASNQPQHFGDGTRLSIL.

The gene calls are TRBV7-9 and TRBJ1-6, with D perhaps matching TRBD1 (5 bases). V lost 0 bases and J 7 bases, leaving 13 bases between the germline ends. The CDR3 loop spans 16 amino acids. The germline V gene encodes CDR1 SEHNR and CDR2 FQNEAQ (reference sequence). The CDR3 DNA reads as TGTGCCAGCAGCTTAGCCCCAGGGATCGCGAATTCACCCCTCCACTTT. Translation: CASSLAPGIANSPLHF. The whole variable domain, filled in from reference TRBV7-9 and TRBJ1-6, reads DTGVSQNPRHKITKRGQNVTFRCDPISEHNRLYWYRQTLGQGPEFLTYFQNEAQLEKSRLLSDRFSAERPKGSFSTLEIQRTEQGDSAMYLCASSLAPGIANSPLHFGNGTRLTVT.